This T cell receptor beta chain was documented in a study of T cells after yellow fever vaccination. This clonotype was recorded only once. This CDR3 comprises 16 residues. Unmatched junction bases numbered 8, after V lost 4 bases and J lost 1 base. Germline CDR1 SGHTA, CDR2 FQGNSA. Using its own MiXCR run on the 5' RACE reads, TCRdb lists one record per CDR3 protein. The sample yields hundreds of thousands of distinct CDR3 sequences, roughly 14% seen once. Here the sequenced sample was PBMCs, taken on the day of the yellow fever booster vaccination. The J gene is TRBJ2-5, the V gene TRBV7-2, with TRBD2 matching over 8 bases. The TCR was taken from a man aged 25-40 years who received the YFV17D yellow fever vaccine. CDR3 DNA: TGTGCCAGCAGCTCACTCCGGGGGGGACTCCAAGAGACCCAGTACTTC. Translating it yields CASSSLRGGLQETQYF.